These 13 T cell receptor beta chains were all obtained from the same sample, sequenced in a study of post-analysis software for immune sequencing data. Overall study findings and caveats: In patients, about 5 TRBV segments were more frequent than in controls, with TRBV5-6, TRBV5-1 and TRBV20-1 among them.

Sequencing libraries made from TCR beta cDNA carried unique molecular identifiers. TCRdb reanalysed the PCR reads using MiXCR and keeps one entry per CDR3 protein. This repertoire shows fewer than 900,000 distinct CDR3 sequences, more than 45% found once; its top ten account for 4% to 5%. No cognate antigen is known for these TCRs. The sequenced sample was blood. These receptors originate from a girl aged 5-17 years with multiple sclerosis.

The chain joins TRBV6-6 to TRBJ1-1, with D possibly TRBD1 on 5 matching bases. This CDR3 is 15 amino acids long. The ends were cut back, 0 bases at V and 4 bases at J, with 12 bases in the middle. CDR1 and CDR2 from the germline V gene are MNHNY and SVGAGI (reference sequence). CDR3 DNA: TGTGCCAGCAGTTACTCGGGGGGAACGAGCACTGAAGCTTTCTTT. This encodes CASSYSGGTSTEAFF.

The rearrangement links TRBV5-1 to TRBJ2-1; D gene unclear. This CDR3 has 13 amino acids. Germline CDR1 is SGHRS and CDR2 is YFSETQ. Deletions cut 7 bases from V and 2 bases from J, with 10 bases between. This chain's CDR3 is CASGDTTYNEQFF. CDR3 DNA: TGCGCCAGCGGTGACACTACCTACAATGAGCAGTTCTTC.

The rearrangement links TRBV6-2 or TRBV6-3 to TRBJ2-7, with D unclear. The CDR3 is 13 amino acids. The V and J ends lost 3 bases and 3 bases respectively, with 9 bases between them. CDR1 and CDR2 (germline): MNHEY, SVGEGT. The CDR3 reads CASSYLVDYEQYF. The CDR3 DNA is TGTGCCAGCAGTTATCTGGTTGACTACGAGCAGTACTTC.

The J gene is TRBJ1-1, the V gene TRBV7-2; 7 nucleotides match TRBD1. There are 13 residues in the CDR3. The trim removed 5 bases at V and 7 bases at J, leaving 7 bases unmatched. Germline V CDR1 and CDR2: SGHTA, FQGNSA. The CDR3 reads CASSPGTAYEAFF. The CDR3 nucleotides read TGTGCCAGCAGCCCAGGGACAGCCTATGAAGCTTTCTTT.

The genes are TRBV5-6 and TRBJ2-7, with 8 positions matching TRBD2. Per the germline V gene, CDR1 is SGHDT and CDR2 is YYEEEE. J gave up 4 bases and V 6 bases, and 9 bases lay outside the gene matches. This CDR3 is 14 amino acids long. The CDR3 protein is CASTKAGVKYEQYF. DNA of the CDR3: TGTGCCAGCACCAAAGCGGGGGTTAAATACGAGCAGTACTTC.

V gene TRBV29-1 combines with J gene TRBJ2-5; D is ambiguous. The V end was cut by 6 bases, the J end by 5 bases, with 19 bases between. CDR1 and CDR2 from the germline V gene are SQVTM and ANQGSEA. The CDR3 sequence is 14 residues long. DNA of the CDR3: TGCAGCGTGAATAGGGTTTTTGAGGTCGAGACCCAGTACTTC. This translates into CSVNRVFEVETQYF.

This clonotype was seen a handful of times. The chain joins TRBV4-1 to TRBJ2-5; D is possibly TRBD1 (5 bases). This CDR3 comprises 18 residues. Germline CDR1 reads MGHRA; CDR2 reads YSYEKL. Trimming shortened V by 1 base and J by 1 base, and 19 bases separated the two germline ends. CDR3 nucleotides: TGCGCCAGCAGCCAAGTCTTGCTCCAAGGGGCCCTCCAAGAGACCCAGTACTTC. Translation gives CASSQVLLQGALQETQYF.

The J gene is TRBJ2-5, the V gene TRBV12-3 or TRBV12-4, with D perhaps matching TRBD1 (5 bases). Trimming cost V 3 bases and J 7 bases, with 9 bases left between them. The CDR3 has 12 amino acids. For the CDR3, the DNA is TGTGCCAGCAGTTTGGACCAGGGGACCCAGTACTTC. Protein: CASSLDQGTQYF.

This chain uses TRBV2 with TRBJ1-2; 7 positions agree with TRBD1. This CDR3 has 12 residues. The V gene's germline CDR1 is SNHLY and CDR2 FYNNEI. The V and J ends lost 11 bases and 3 bases, in that order; junction bases with no gene match: 6. This CDR3 reads CAAVRGDYGYTF. For the CDR3, the DNA is TGTGCCGCCGTCAGGGGGGACTATGGCTACACCTTC. Together with reference TRBV2 and TRBJ1-2, the CDR3 gives the full variable domain: EPEVTQTPSHQVTQMGQEVILRCVPISNHLYFYWYRQILGQKVEFLVSFYNNEISEKSEIFDDQFSVERPDGSNFTLKIRSTKLEDSAMYFCAAVRGDYGYTFGSGTRLTVV.

This clonotype was observed a few times. The V call is TRBV10-1, the J call TRBJ2-3; 8 positions agree with TRBD1. From germline, CDR1 is WNHNN and CDR2 SYGVQD (reference sequence). The CDR3 runs 14 residues. Unmatched junction bases numbered 4, after V lost 4 bases and J lost 4 bases. As DNA, the CDR3 is TGCGCCAGCAGTGCAGGGGGCATCCCAGATACGCAGTATTTT. It codes for CASSAGGIPDTQYF.

This clonotype was observed a handful of times. This chain joins TRBV20-1 and TRBJ1-2; 9 bases align to TRBD1. Germline assignment: CDR1 DFQATT and CDR2 SNEGSKA (reference sequence). The CDR3 loop spans 15 amino acids. The J segment lost 4 bases and the V segment lost 0 bases, leaving 6 bases of the junction unmatched. Written as DNA, the CDR3 is TGCAGTGCTAGAGATTCGGGACAGGGTGTCTATGGCTACACCTTC. It specifies CSARDSGQGVYGYTF.

This clonotype was recorded a few times. The chain is built from TRBV7-8 and TRBJ2-7; D is tentatively TRBD1 or TRBD2 (7 bases each). The CDR3 consists of 15 residues. Trimming cost V 1 base and J 1 base, with 11 bases left between them. The germline V gene has CDR1 SGHVS and CDR2 FQNEAQ. DNA of the CDR3: TGTGCCAGCAGCTTAGGGGAGGGACAGTCCTACGAGCAGTACTTC. It specifies CASSLGEGQSYEQYF.

The V gene is TRBV10-1, the J gene TRBJ1-2; tentatively, D is TRBD1 (5 bases). This CDR3 comprises 13 residues. V gave up 3 bases and J gave up 4 bases, with 9 bases separating them. From germline, CDR1 is WNHNN and CDR2 SYGVQD (reference sequence). CDR3 region: CASSEDRRYGYTF. CDR3 bases: TGCGCCAGCAGTGAAGACAGACGCTATGGCTACACCTTC.